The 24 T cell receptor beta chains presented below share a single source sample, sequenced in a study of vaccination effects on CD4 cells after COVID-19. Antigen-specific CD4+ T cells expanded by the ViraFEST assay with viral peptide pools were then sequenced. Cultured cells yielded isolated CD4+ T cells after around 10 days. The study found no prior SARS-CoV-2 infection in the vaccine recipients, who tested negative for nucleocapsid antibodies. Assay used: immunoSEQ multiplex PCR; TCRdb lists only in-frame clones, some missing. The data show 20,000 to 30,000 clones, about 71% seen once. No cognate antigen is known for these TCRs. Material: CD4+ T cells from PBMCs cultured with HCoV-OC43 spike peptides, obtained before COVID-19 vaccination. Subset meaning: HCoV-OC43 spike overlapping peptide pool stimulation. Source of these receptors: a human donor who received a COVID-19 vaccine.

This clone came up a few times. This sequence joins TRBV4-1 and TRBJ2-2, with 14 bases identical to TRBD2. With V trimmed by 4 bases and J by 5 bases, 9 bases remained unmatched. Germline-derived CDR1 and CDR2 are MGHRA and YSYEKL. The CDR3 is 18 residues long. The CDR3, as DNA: TGCGCCAGCAGCCGCCTGGGACTAGCGGGAGTTAAGACCGGGGAGCTGTTTTTT. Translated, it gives CASSRLGLAGVKTGELFF.

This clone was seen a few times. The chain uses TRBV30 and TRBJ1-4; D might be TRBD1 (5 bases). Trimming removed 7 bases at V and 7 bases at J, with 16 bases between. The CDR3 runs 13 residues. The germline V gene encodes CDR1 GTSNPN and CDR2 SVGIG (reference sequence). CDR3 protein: CAYTGLPGEKLFF. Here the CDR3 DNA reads TGTGCCTATACAGGCCTGCCTGGTGAAAAACTGTTTTTT.

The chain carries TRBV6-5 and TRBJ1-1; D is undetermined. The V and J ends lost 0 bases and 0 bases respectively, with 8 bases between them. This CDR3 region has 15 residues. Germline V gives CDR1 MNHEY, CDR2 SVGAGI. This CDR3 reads CASSYSGALNTEAFF. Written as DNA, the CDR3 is TGTGCCAGCAGTTACTCGGGTGCGTTGAACACTGAAGCTTTCTTT.

DNA of the CDR3: TGTGCCAGCAACATCGACGGGGCTACCTCTGGAAACACCATATATTTT. It is translated as CASNIDGATSGNTIYF. The rearrangement uses TRBV5-4 and TRBJ1-3; tentative D call: TRBD1 (5 bases). This CDR3 comprises 16 residues. Between the trimmed V and J ends, which lost 6 bases and 0 bases, there was a span of 16 bases. Germline V CDR1 and CDR2: SGHNT, YYREEE (reference sequence).

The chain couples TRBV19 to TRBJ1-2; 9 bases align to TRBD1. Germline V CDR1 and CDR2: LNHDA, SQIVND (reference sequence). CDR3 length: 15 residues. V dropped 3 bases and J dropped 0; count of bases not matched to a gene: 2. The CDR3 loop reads CASSMGQGANYGYTF. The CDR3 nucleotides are TGTGCCAGTAGTATGGGACAGGGAGCTAACTATGGCTACACCTTC.

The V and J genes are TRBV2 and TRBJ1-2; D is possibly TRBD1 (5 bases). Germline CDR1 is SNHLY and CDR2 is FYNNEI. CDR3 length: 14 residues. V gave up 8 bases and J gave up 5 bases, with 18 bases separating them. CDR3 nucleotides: TGTGCCAGCCAGGGTGTAAGACGTGGATATGGCTACACCTTC. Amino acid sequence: CASQGVRRGYGYTF. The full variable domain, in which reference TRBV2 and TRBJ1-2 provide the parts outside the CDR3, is EPEVTQTPSHQVTQMGQEVILRCVPISNHLYFYWYRQILGQKVEFLVSFYNNEISEKSEIFDDQFSVERPDGSNFTLKIRSTKLEDSAMYFCASQGVRRGYGYTFGSGTRLTVV.

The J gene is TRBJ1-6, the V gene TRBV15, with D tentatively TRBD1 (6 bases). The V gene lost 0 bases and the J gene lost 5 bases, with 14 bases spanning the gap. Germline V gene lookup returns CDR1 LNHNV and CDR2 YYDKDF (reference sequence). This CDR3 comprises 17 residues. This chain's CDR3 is CATSREDPGQNNSPLHF. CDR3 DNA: TGTGCCACCAGCAGAGAGGACCCGGGACAAAATAATTCACCCCTCCACTTT.

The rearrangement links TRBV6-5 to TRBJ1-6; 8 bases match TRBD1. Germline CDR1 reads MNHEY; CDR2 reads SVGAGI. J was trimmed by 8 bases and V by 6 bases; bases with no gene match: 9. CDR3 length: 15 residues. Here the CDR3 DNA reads TGTGCCAGCAGCCAAGCAGGGGGCGCGGATTCACCCCTCCACTTT. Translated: CASSQAGGADSPLHF.

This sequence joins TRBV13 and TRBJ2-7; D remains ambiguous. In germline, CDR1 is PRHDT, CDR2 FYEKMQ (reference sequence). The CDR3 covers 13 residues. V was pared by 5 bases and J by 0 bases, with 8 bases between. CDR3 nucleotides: TGTGCCAGCAGCCCAGCCTTCTCCTACGAGCAGTACTTC. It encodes CASSPAFSYEQYF.

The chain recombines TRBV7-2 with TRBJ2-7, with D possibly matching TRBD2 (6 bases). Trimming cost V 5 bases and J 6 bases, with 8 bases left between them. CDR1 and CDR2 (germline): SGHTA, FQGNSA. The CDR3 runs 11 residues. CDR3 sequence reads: CASSPGSEQYF. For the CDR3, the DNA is TGTGCCAGCAGCCCCGGGAGCGAGCAGTACTTC.

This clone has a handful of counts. CDR3 amino acids: CASSEGSQYEQYF. The CDR3 DNA sequence: TGTGCCAGCAGTGAAGGCAGCCAATACGAGCAGTACTTC. The rearrangement links TRBV2 to TRBJ2-7, with D hard to call. The ends were cut back, 1 base at V and 4 bases at J, with 8 bases in the middle. This CDR3 has 13 amino acids. CDR1 and CDR2 (germline): SNHLY, FYNNEI.

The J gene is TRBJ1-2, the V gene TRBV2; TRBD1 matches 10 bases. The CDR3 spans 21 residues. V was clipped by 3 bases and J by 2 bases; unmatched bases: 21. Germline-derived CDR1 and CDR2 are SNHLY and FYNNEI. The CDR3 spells CASSESRTDTDRGKRNYGYTF. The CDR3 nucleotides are TGTGCCAGCAGTGAGTCCCGAACGGACACGGACAGGGGGAAGCGGAACTATGGCTACACCTTC.

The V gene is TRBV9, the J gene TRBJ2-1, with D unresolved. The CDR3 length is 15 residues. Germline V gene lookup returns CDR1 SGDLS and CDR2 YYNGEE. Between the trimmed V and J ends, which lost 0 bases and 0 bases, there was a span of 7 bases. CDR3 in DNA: TGTGCCAGCAGCGTAGGGGGTGGCTCCTACAATGAGCAGTTCTTC. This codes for CASSVGGGSYNEQFF.

The CDR3 reads CASSYSNRGRTEAFF. The CDR3 nucleotides are TGTGCCAGCAGTTACTCGAACAGGGGGCGAACTGAAGCTTTCTTT. The chain links TRBV6-5 to TRBJ1-1, with TRBD1 matching 9 bases. Germline CDR1 and CDR2: MNHEY and SVGAGI. There are 15 residues in the CDR3. V trimming: 0 bases; J trimming: 5 bases; junction bases outside the gene matches: 4.

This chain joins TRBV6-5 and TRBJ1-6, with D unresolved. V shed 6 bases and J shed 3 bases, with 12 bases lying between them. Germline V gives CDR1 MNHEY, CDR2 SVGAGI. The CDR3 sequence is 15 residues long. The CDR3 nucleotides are TGTGCCAGCAGGGCCCAGGCAAACTATAATTCACCCCTCCACTTT. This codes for CASRAQANYNSPLHF.

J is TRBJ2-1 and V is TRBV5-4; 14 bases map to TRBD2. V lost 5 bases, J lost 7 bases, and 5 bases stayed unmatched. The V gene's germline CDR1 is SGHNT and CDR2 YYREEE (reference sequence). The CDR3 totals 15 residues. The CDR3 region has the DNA TGTGCCAGCAGTCAGACTAGCGGGAGGGCTAATGAGCAGTTCTTC. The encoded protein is CASSQTSGRANEQFF.

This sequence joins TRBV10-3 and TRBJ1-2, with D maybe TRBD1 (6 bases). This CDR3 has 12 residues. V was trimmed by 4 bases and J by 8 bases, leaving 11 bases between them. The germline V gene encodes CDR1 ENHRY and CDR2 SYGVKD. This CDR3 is CAISASGEGYTF. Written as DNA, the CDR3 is TGTGCCATCAGTGCATCAGGGGAAGGCTACACCTTC.

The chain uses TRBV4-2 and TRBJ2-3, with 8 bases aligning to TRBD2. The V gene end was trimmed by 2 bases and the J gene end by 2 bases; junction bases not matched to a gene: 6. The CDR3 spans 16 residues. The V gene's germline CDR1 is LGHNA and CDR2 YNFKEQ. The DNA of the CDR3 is TGTGCCAGCAGCCAATCCATAGCGGGGCTCACAGATACGCAGTATTTT. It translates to CASSQSIAGLTDTQYF.

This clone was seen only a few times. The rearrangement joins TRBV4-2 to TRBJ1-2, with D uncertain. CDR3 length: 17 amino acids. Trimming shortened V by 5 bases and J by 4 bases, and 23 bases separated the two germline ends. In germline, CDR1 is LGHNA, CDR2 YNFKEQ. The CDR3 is CASSYANQPPNLYGYTF. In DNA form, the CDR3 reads TGTGCCAGCAGCTACGCGAACCAGCCCCCGAACCTCTATGGCTACACCTTC.

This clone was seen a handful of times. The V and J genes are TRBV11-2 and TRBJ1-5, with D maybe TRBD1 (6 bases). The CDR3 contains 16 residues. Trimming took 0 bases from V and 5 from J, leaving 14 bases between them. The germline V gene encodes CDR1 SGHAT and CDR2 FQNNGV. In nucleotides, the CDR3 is TGTGCCAGCAGCTTAGACTCGGGACAAGCTTATCAGCCCCAGCATTTT. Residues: CASSLDSGQAYQPQHF.

The CDR3 loop is CASSNPSGRTDTQYF. As DNA, the CDR3 is TGTGCCAGCAGCAATCCTAGCGGGAGGACAGATACGCAGTATTTT. V gene TRBV3-1 (or the pseudogene TRBV3-2) combines with J gene TRBJ2-3; 11 positions agree with TRBD2. Germline CDR1 LGHDT, CDR2 YNNKEL (reference sequence). The length of the CDR3 is 15 residues. The J segment lost 3 bases and the V segment lost 5 bases, leaving 4 bases of the junction unmatched.

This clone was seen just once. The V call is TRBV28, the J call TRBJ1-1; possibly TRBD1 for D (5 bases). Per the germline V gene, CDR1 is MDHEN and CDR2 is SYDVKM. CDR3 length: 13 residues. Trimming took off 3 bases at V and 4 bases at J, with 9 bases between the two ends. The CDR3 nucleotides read TGTGCCAGCAGTTTGTCCGGGGGCACTGAAGCTTTCTTT. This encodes CASSLSGGTEAFF.

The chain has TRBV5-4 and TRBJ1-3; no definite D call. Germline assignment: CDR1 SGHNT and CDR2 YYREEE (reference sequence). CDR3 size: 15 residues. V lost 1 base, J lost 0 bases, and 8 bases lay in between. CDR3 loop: CASSLFTASGNTIYF. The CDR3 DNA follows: TGTGCCAGCAGCTTGTTTACAGCCTCTGGAAACACCATATATTTT.

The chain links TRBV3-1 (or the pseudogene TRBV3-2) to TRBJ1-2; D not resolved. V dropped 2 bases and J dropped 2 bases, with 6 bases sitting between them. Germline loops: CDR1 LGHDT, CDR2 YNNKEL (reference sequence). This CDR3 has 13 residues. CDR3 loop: CASSQIENYGYTF. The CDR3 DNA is TGTGCCAGCAGCCAAATAGAAAACTATGGCTACACCTTC.